This TCR beta chain was captured in a study of technical replicates of blood from several donors. Here immunoSEQ multiplex PCR was the method, and the copy in TCRdb shows in-frame clones only, minus some. The data show around 61,000 clones, around 97% seen once. CDR3 size: 15 residues. V lost 10 bases, J lost 8 bases, and 14 bases stayed unmatched. Germline CDR1 reads ENHRY; CDR2 reads SYGVKD. Sequences were obtained from T cells isolated from PBMCs. The TCR was taken from a human donor in good health. V is TRBV10-3 and J is TRBJ1-2; 12 bases match TRBD1. The CDR3 bases are TGTGCCACCGATTCGGGGACAGGGGGCGCGGGGGGCTACACCTTC. Protein product: CATDSGTGGAGGYTF.